This TCR beta chain originates from a study of shared clonotypes between healthy human individuals. Study in general: The study enrolled a couple of women and three men aged 18 to 49.

For each subset, genomic DNA was distributed in equal portions over several immunoSEQ plates. The table came from immunoSEQ multiplex PCR; TCRdb's copy has only in-frame clones and leaves some out. The data contain about 1 million clones, about 80% of them singletons. Division of CD4+ cells produced a CD45RA+ naive subset and a CD45RA-negative memory subset. This sequence originates from a man aged 18 to 29 in good health. Sample: memory CD4+ T cells sorted from blood. Regarding subset: CD45RA-negative fraction.

CDR3 sequence (DNA): TGTGCCTGGAGTGGTGGGGCCAACGTCCTGACTTTC. Amino acids: CAWSGGANVLTF. The V call is TRBV30, the J call TRBJ2-6; D not certain. Germline lookup yields CDR1 GTSNPN and CDR2 SVGIG (reference sequence). The CDR3 covers 12 residues. The ends were cut back, 1 base at V and 3 bases at J, with 1 base in the middle. The full variable domain, completed using reference TRBV30 and TRBJ2-6, is SQTIHQWPATLVQPVGSPLSLECTVEGTSNPNLYWYRQAAGRGLQLLFYSVGIGQISSEVPQNLSASRPQDRQFILSSKKLLLSDSGFYLCAWSGGANVLTFGAGSRLTVL.